The next 30 T cell receptor beta chains were all read from a single sample in a study of OX40 agonist ivuxolimab in advanced cancers. Assay used: immunoSEQ multiplex PCR; TCRdb lists only in-frame clones, some missing. Of some 97,000 clones listed, about 90% are singletons. The material sequenced was CD4+ or CD8+ T cells sorted from blood, taken in a trial of the OX40 agonist ivuxolimab. The receptors shown here come from an adult with an advanced solid tumor such as melanoma, head and neck, liver or kidney cancer.

The rearrangement links TRBV5-1 to TRBJ2-1, with 7 bases fitting TRBD2. Germline V gene data show CDR1 as SGHRS and CDR2 as YFSETQ. The length of the CDR3 is 15 residues. The V and J ends lost 7 bases and 1 base, in that order; junction bases with no gene match: 8. The CDR3 DNA is TGCGCCAGCCAGGCGGGAGCCCAATCCTACAATGAGCAGTTCTTC. This gives the protein CASQAGAQSYNEQFF.

The V gene is TRBV6-6, the J gene TRBJ1-5; a weak D match, TRBD1 (6 bases). Germline CDR1 and CDR2: MNHNY and SVGAGI (reference sequence). V was cut by 2 bases and J by 5 bases, with 16 bases left in between. CDR3 length: 16 residues. CDR3 in DNA: TGTGCCAGCAGTTACCCGATAGGGGGGAGAGATCAGCCCCAGCATTTT. This gives the protein CASSYPIGGRDQPQHF.

The J gene is TRBJ1-1, the V gene TRBV30; possibly TRBD1 for D (6 bases). The V end was cut by 3 bases, the J end by 4 bases, with 15 bases between. CDR1 and CDR2 (germline): GTSNPN, SVGIG (reference sequence). The CDR3 extends over 14 amino acids. CDR3 nucleotide sequence: TGTGCCTGGAGGGGGGACACCCGAGGCACTGAAGCTTTCTTT. This codes for CAWRGDTRGTEAFF.

The DNA for the CDR3 is TGCGCCAGCAGCTTGGTTGGGTTGGGCACTGAAGCTTTCTTT. This translates into CASSLVGLGTEAFF. The chain combines TRBV5-1 with TRBJ1-1; the D is unclear. Looked up from germline, CDR1 is SGHRS and CDR2 is YFSETQ. Between the trimmed V and J ends, which lost 0 bases and 4 bases, there was a span of 10 bases. The CDR3 is made up of 14 amino acids.

The chain links TRBV10-3 to TRBJ2-1, with 10 bases that match TRBD2. The CDR3 spans 14 residues. In germline, CDR1 is ENHRY, CDR2 SYGVKD. Trimming removed 7 bases from V and 5 bases from J; junction bases left unmatched: 5. CDR3 DNA sequence: TGTGCCATCACCCCAGCGGGAGGGAACAATGAGCAGTTCTTC. Translated: CAITPAGGNNEQFF.

The chain recombines TRBV30 with TRBJ2-1; 7 bases agree with TRBD2. The junction had 5 bases not matched to a gene; V was cut back by 0 bases and J by 15 bases. The CDR3 runs 11 residues. Germline V gene sequence: CDR1 GTSNPN, CDR2 SVGIG (reference sequence). CDR3 nucleotides: TGTGCCTGGAGTGTGGGAGGGGCCTCGTTCTTC. Its protein is CAWSVGGASFF.

The chain employs TRBV2 and TRBJ1-5; D uncertain. In germline, CDR1 is SNHLY, CDR2 FYNNEI. Trimming took off 11 bases at V and 3 bases at J, with 14 bases between the two ends. This CDR3 has 13 amino acids. CDR3 sequence: CASRRQLNQPQHF. The CDR3 region has the DNA TGTGCCTCACGCAGGCAGCTCAATCAGCCCCAGCATTTT.

The chain employs TRBV11-2 and TRBJ2-1, with 10 bases identical to TRBD2. This CDR3 contains 16 residues. Germline assignment: CDR1 SGHAT and CDR2 FQNNGV. The trim removed 5 bases at V and 7 bases at J, leaving 11 bases unmatched. The CDR3 DNA reads TGTGCCAGCAGCCGTTATGGGACTAGCGTAGAAAATGAGCAGTTCTTC. This codes for CASSRYGTSVENEQFF.

This chain connects TRBV30 to TRBJ1-1, with D unresolved. CDR3 size: 15 residues. Germline CDR1 GTSNPN, CDR2 SVGIG (reference sequence). Between the trimmed V and J ends, which lost 0 bases and 4 bases, there was a span of 15 bases. The CDR3 here is CAWSVSDLTFTEAFF. Here the CDR3 DNA reads TGTGCCTGGAGTGTATCTGACCTCACCTTCACTGAAGCTTTCTTT.

Here the CDR3 DNA reads TGCGCCAGCAGCTCCCGAGACGGGGGTAAACAAGAGACCCAGTACTTC. Encoded protein: CASSSRDGGKQETQYF. The V call is TRBV5-1, the J call TRBJ2-5, with D tentatively TRBD2 (6 bases). V lost 3 bases, J lost 2 bases, and 17 bases lay in between. This CDR3 has 16 amino acids. Germline values: CDR1 SGHRS, CDR2 YFSETQ.

The chain joins TRBV30 to TRBJ2-2, with D possibly called TRBD1 or TRBD2 (5 bases each). The CDR3 totals 14 residues. CDR1 and CDR2 (germline): GTSNPN, SVGIG (reference sequence). V lost 3 bases to trimming and J lost 6 bases, with 14 bases between them. The CDR3 is CAWRAGTSSGELFF. The CDR3 DNA sequence: TGTGCCTGGAGGGCTGGGACCTCGTCCGGGGAGCTGTTTTTT.

Comments on this clone: One end of the junction is discordant with germline, which a read error may explain. This chain connects TRBV5-1 to TRBJ1-2; D gene uncertain. The V gene's germline CDR1 is SGHRS and CDR2 YFSETQ. CDR3 length: 14 amino acids. The CDR3 DNA follows: TGCGCCAGCAGTTTTGACGGATGGAACTATGGGTACACCTTC. Translating it yields CASSFDGWNYGYTF.

The gene calls are TRBV7-9 and TRBJ2-2; no clear D gene. V shed 4 bases and J shed 7 bases, with 7 bases lying between them. The CDR3 sequence is 12 residues long. From germline, CDR1 is SEHNR and CDR2 FQNEAQ (reference sequence). The CDR3 DNA reads TGTGCCAGCAGCTACGAGGTCGGGGAGCTGTTTTTT. It translates to CASSYEVGELFF.

In its sample, this clone was seen once. This sequence joins TRBV14 and TRBJ2-5; D gene unclear. The CDR3 loop spans 11 amino acids. Germline CDR1 is SGHDN and CDR2 is FVKESK. V lost 3 bases and J 7 bases, leaving 6 bases between the germline ends. CDR3 protein: CASSHRWTQYF. CDR3 nucleotide sequence: TGTGCCAGCAGCCATCGGTGGACCCAGTACTTC. Together with reference TRBV14 and TRBJ2-5, the CDR3 gives the full variable domain: EAGVTQFPSHSVIEKGQTVTLRCDPISGHDNLYWYRRVMGKEIKFLLHFVKESKQDESGMPNNRFLAERTGGTYSTLKVQPAELEDSGVYFCASSHRWTQYFGPGTRLLVL.

Turning to this clone: At one end the junction does not follow the germline gene, possibly because of a read error. The rearrangement uses TRBV18 and TRBJ2-5; tentatively, D is TRBD2 (7 bases). CDR1 is KGHSH, CDR2 LQKENI, per germline. The CDR3 sequence is 12 residues long. CDR3 bases: TGTGCCAGCTCAGATGTAGCGGGCCGGGACAACTTC. Its protein product is CASSDVAGRDNF.

V gene TRBV7-2 combines with J gene TRBJ2-7; tentative D call: TRBD1 (5 bases). The length of the CDR3 is 16 residues. Trimming stripped 2 bases from V and 3 bases from J, with 17 bases between. CDR1 is SGHTA and CDR2 is FQGNSA in the germline V gene. The CDR3 loop reads CASSLRGGNSHYEQYF. CDR3 nucleotides: TGTGCCAGCAGCTTAAGGGGCGGTAATTCCCACTACGAGCAGTACTTC.

The V call is TRBV5-1, the J call TRBJ2-2, with D perhaps TRBD2 (6 bases). Germline lookup yields CDR1 SGHRS and CDR2 YFSETQ. The V and J ends lost 0 bases and 7 bases respectively, with 7 bases between them. This CDR3 contains 13 residues. CDR3 nucleotide sequence: TGCGCCAGCAGCTTGGCCGGGGGCGGGGAGCTGTTTTTT. It specifies CASSLAGGGELFF.

With regard to this clone: Other DNA sequences in this specimen translate into the identical CDR3. The chain carries TRBV18 and TRBJ1-2; D gene uncertain. V gave up 3 bases and J gave up 5 bases, with 7 bases separating them. The CDR3 consists of 12 residues. Germline values: CDR1 KGHSH, CDR2 LQKENI. CDR3 in amino acids: CASSPGGYGYTF. DNA of the CDR3: TGTGCCAGCTCACCCGGCGGATATGGCTACACCTTC. Full variable domain (rest looked up from reference TRBV18 and TRBJ1-2): NAGVMQNPRHLVRRRGQEARLRCSPMKGHSHVYWYRQLPEEGLKFMVYLQKENIIDESGMPKERFSAEFPKEGPSILRIQQVVRGDSAAYFCASSPGGYGYTFGSGTRLTVV.

The chain carries TRBV5-4 and TRBJ1-6; 10 bases agree with TRBD1. V gave up 4 bases and J gave up 9 bases; unmatched junction bases: 7. CDR1 SGHNT and CDR2 YYREEE come from the germline V gene (reference sequence). CDR3 length: 15 amino acids. CDR3 protein: CASSREGTGVSPLHF. The CDR3 nucleotides read TGTGCCAGCAGCCGTGAAGGGACAGGGGTTTCACCCCTCCACTTT.

The CDR3 nucleotides are TGTGCCAGCAGCCCAGGGGGCGGGGGCTACACCGGGGAGCTGTTTTTT. This encodes CASSPGGGGYTGELFF. The V and J genes are TRBV9 and TRBJ2-2; perhaps TRBD1 as D (8 bases). With 4 bases removed from V and 3 bases from J, the gap between germline ends came to 16 bases. The V gene's germline CDR1 is SGDLS and CDR2 YYNGEE. The length of the CDR3 is 16 residues.

The chain uses TRBV7-9 and TRBJ1-2, with a weak D call TRBD1 (6 bases). The CDR3 has 16 amino acids. The germline V and J ends were trimmed by 1 base and 7 bases, with 19 bases remaining between them. Germline V gene lookup returns CDR1 SEHNR and CDR2 FQNEAQ (reference sequence). As DNA, the CDR3 is TGTGCCAGCAGCTTAGGATCGGGGACAACCTCGGGTGGCTACACCTTC. Protein: CASSLGSGTTSGGYTF.

The chain employs TRBV30 and TRBJ1-5; no firm D call. Germline V gene sequence: CDR1 GTSNPN, CDR2 SVGIG (reference sequence). CDR3 length: 16 amino acids. V gave up 2 bases and J gave up 8 bases, with 22 bases separating them. The CDR3 is CAWSSRRAALMEPQHF. Here the CDR3 DNA reads TGTGCCTGGAGTTCTAGGAGGGCCGCCTTGATGGAGCCCCAGCATTTT.

The chain recombines TRBV19 with TRBJ2-2; tentative D call: TRBD2 (6 bases). The V gene's germline CDR1 is LNHDA and CDR2 SQIVND (reference sequence). The length of the CDR3 is 15 residues. Trimming shortened V by 5 bases and J by 7 bases, and 17 bases separated the two germline ends. The CDR3 sequence: CASSLTGAEFGELFF. The CDR3 DNA reads TGTGCCAGTAGTCTAACGGGAGCCGAGTTCGGGGAGCTGTTTTTT.

This clone occurred a few times. V gene TRBV19 combines with J gene TRBJ1-2; D not resolved. Germline V gene sequence: CDR1 LNHDA, CDR2 SQIVND (reference sequence). Deletions cut 8 bases from V and 1 base from J, with 14 bases between. This CDR3 comprises 14 residues. CDR3 amino acids: CASGEREINYGYTF. In DNA form, the CDR3 reads TGTGCCAGTGGAGAACGGGAGATTAACTATGGCTACACCTTC.

A remark on this clone: The same CDR3 arises from other DNA sequences in this sample as well. The chain joins TRBV5-4 to TRBJ1-2, with D possibly being TRBD1 (5 bases). The CDR3 is 15 residues long. Germline V gene data show CDR1 as SGHNT and CDR2 as YYREEE (reference sequence). The V end was cut by 4 bases, the J end by 4 bases, with 17 bases between. CDR3 sequence: CASSPPPGLGYGYTF. The DNA for the CDR3 is TGTGCCAGCAGCCCCCCACCAGGGCTGGGCTATGGCTACACCTTC.

The chain recombines TRBV7-9 with TRBJ2-7, with a tentative D call TRBD2 (5 bases). Germline CDR1 is SEHNR and CDR2 is FQNEAQ (reference sequence). The CDR3 covers 14 residues. Trimming shortened V by 6 bases and J by 3 bases, and 15 bases separated the two germline ends. The CDR3 DNA is TGTGCCAGCAGTTTCCAAGGACTGGGCTACGAGCAGTACTTC. It codes for CASSFQGLGYEQYF. The full variable domain, in which reference TRBV7-9 and TRBJ2-7 provide the parts outside the CDR3, is DTGVSQNPRHKITKRGQNVTFRCDPISEHNRLYWYRQTLGQGPEFLTYFQNEAQLEKSRLLSDRFSAERPKGSFSTLEIQRTEQGDSAMYLCASSFQGLGYEQYFGPGTRLTVT.

V is TRBV5-4 and J is TRBJ2-2; the match to TRBD2 covers 12 bases. The CDR3 is 17 residues long. Per germline, CDR1 SGHNT and CDR2 YYREEE (reference sequence). V dropped 2 bases and J dropped 5; count of bases not matched to a gene: 7. CDR3 sequence (DNA): TGTGCCAGCAGCTTTGAACTAGCGGGGGGTATTACCGGGGAGCTGTTTTTT. Its protein product is CASSFELAGGITGELFF.

The chain combines TRBV9 with TRBJ2-2, with D uncertain. CDR3 length: 12 residues. Trimming removed 5 bases from V and 6 bases from J, with 8 bases in between. CDR1 and CDR2 from the germline V gene are SGDLS and YYNGEE. The CDR3 region has the DNA TGTGCCAGCAGTCCTTGGGCCGGGGAGCTGTTTTTT. Amino acid sequence: CASSPWAGELFF.

This chain uses TRBV27 with TRBJ1-2, with D tentatively TRBD1 (5 bases). The germline V and J ends were trimmed by 2 bases and 5 bases, with 9 bases remaining between them. The CDR3 is 13 residues long. Germline CDR1 and CDR2: MNHEY and SMNVEV (reference sequence). The CDR3 sequence is CASSLGAGYGYTF. As DNA, the CDR3 is TGTGCCAGCAGTTTAGGGGCGGGATATGGCTACACCTTC.

The rearrangement uses TRBV7-8 and TRBJ1-5, with TRBD1 as a possible D gene (5 bases). V lost 1 base and J 6 bases, leaving 7 bases between the germline ends. The CDR3 is made up of 13 amino acids. Germline loops: CDR1 SGHVS, CDR2 FQNEAQ. CDR3 coding DNA: TGTGCCAGCAGCTTAGGGGGGTTTCAGCCCCAGCATTTT. Translating it yields CASSLGGFQPQHF.